This is a list of T cell receptor beta chains from one sample in a study of cytomegalovirus exposure and HLA in healthy donors. Generated by immunoSEQ multiplex PCR, the TCRdb table keeps only in-frame clones and is missing some. The table records roughly 130,000 clones, over 60% of them present only once. Sequenced: PBMCs. These receptor sequences come from a man aged 18-30 years in good health and CMV-seronegative. Both conserved end residues are part of each CDR3. Each record gives: clone size, D gene, V gene, J gene, CDR3 protein, CDR3 DNA. A D gene is named only where the DNA matches it firmly. Rows may omit the clone size; those that give it use once, few, many or a size class.

>once|TRBD1|TRBV28|TRBJ2-5
CASRNGDRKKETQYF
TGTGCCAGCAGGAATGGGGACAGGAAAAAAGAGACCCAGTACTTC
>NA|TRBD1|TRBV9|TRBJ1-3
CASSRGPQGAAGNTIYF
TGTGCCAGCAGCCGAGGTCCACAGGGGGCAGCTGGAAACACCATATATTTT
>NA|NA|TRBV28|TRBJ2-2
CASRLGPNTGELFF
TGTGCCAGCAGACTAGGACCGAACACCGGGGAGCTGTTTTTT
>NA|TRBD1|TRBV27|TRBJ2-1
CASPGTGGGEQFF
TGTGCCAGTCCCGGGACAGGGGGAGGTGAGCAGTTCTTC
>once|TRBD2|TRBV7-9|TRBJ2-5
CASSGRLAGIRDSAQYF
TGTGCCAGCAGCGGCAGACTAGCGGGGATAAGAGATTCGGCCCAGTACTTC
>few|TRBD2|TRBV14|TRBJ2-5
CASSPHWTSHQETQYF
TGTGCCAGCAGCCCCCACTGGACTAGCCACCAAGAGACCCAGTACTTC
>NA|NA|TRBV19|TRBJ1-5
CASSEVGQPQHF
TGTGCCAGTAGTGAGGTGGGTCAGCCCCAGCATTTT
>NA|TRBD2|TRBV11-2|TRBJ2-1
CASTSGRNNEQFF
TGTGCCAGCACTAGCGGGAGGAACAATGAGCAGTTCTTC
>NA|NA|TRBV19|TRBJ1-1
CASSISKTRNTEAFF
TGTGCCAGTAGTATTTCTAAGACACGGAACACTGAAGCTTTCTTT
>NA|NA|TRBV29-1|TRBJ2-1
CSVSGSATESYNEQFF
TGCAGCGTTTCAGGTTCGGCGACAGAATCCTACAATGAGCAGTTCTTC
>NA|TRBD1|TRBV9|TRBJ1-1
CASSVGQGVFTEAFF
TGTGCCAGCAGCGTAGGACAGGGCGTTTTCACTGAAGCTTTCTTT
>NA|NA|TRBV2|TRBJ2-1
CASSEALGRGSSNEQFF
TGTGCCAGCAGTGAAGCGCTTGGGCGGGGCAGTTCAAATGAGCAGTTCTTC
>NA|TRBD1|TRBV28|TRBJ1-6
CASSTGGDNSPLHF
TGTGCCAGCAGTACAGGGGGCGATAATTCACCCCTCCACTTT
>few|NA|TRBV7-2|TRBJ2-1
CASSFLRDGNEQFF
TGTGCCAGCAGCTTCTTACGGGATGGCAATGAGCAGTTCTTC
>NA|TRBD1|TRBV5-4|TRBJ1-2
CASSLTGGSGYTF
TGTGCCAGCAGCTTGACAGGGGGCAGTGGCTACACCTTC
>few|NA|TRBV6-5|TRBJ1-2
CASRAGVNYGYTF
TGTGCCAGCAGGGCGGGCGTCAACTATGGCTACACCTTC
>NA|NA|TRBV7-2|TRBJ2-3
CASSGGGLATLRGTDTQYF
TGTGCCAGCAGCGGGGGGGGGCTAGCGACTCTCCGGGGCACAGATACGCAGTATTTT
>NA|NA|TRBV29-1|TRBJ1-2
CSAGGGGYGYTF
TGCAGCGCCGGCGGCGGTGGCTATGGCTACACCTTC
>NA|NA|TRBV30|TRBJ1-1
CAWSKQLNTEAFF
TGTGCCTGGAGTAAACAGCTAAACACTGAAGCTTTCTTT
>NA|TRBD1|TRBV9|TRBJ1-1
CASSSSTGPSEAFF
TGTGCCAGCAGCTCATCGACAGGGCCGTCTGAAGCTTTCTTT
>few|NA|TRBV28|TRBJ1-2
CASQGGGLGGYTF
TGTGCCAGCCAGGGAGGGGGACTTGGCGGCTACACCTTC
>few|NA|TRBV6-1|TRBJ1-3
CASRTTSSGNTIYF
TGTGCCAGTCGGACAACCAGCTCTGGAAACACCATATATTTT
>NA|NA|TRBV28|TRBJ1-2
CASSFTGTDGNGYTF
TGTGCCAGCAGTTTTACCGGGACTGATGGGAATGGCTACACCTTC
>NA|NA|TRBV28|TRBJ1-4
CASDRSGTQKLFF
TGTGCCAGCGATAGGTCCGGGACACAAAAACTGTTTTTT